The 16 T cell receptor beta chains in this list originate from one sample, sequenced in a study of cytomegalovirus exposure and HLA in healthy donors. A multiplex PCR was run with 60 Vbeta primers and 13 Jbeta primers. TCRdb's table, derived via immunoSEQ multiplex PCR, lists solely in-frame clones and lacks some. The sample contains approximately 120,000 clones, around 73% of which appear only once. Sequencing was done on a sample of PBMCs. These receptors all come from a man in his forties or fifties in good health and CMV-seronegative.

This sequence joins TRBV21-1 and TRBJ2-1; the table's D call, TRBD1, was not checked against the DNA. TRBV21-1 is reported as a pseudogene. The CDR3 extends over 16 amino acids. CDR3 loop: CASSKGSQISYNEQFF. CDR3 bases: TGTGCCAGCAGCAAAGGGTCGCAGATCTCCTACAATGAGCAGTTCTTC.

The chain's CDR3 is CASSRGLAGTGDTQYF. The CDR3, as DNA: TGTGCCAGCAGCCGAGGACTAGCGGGGACCGGGGATACGCAGTATTTT. The chain links TRBV7-2 to TRBJ2-3; 12 bases fit TRBD2. The CDR3 loop spans 16 amino acids. With V trimmed by 5 bases and J by 6 bases, 9 bases remained unmatched. Germline V gives CDR1 SGHTA, CDR2 FQGNSA.

The chain is built from TRBV2 and TRBJ1-4; D unresolved. Germline values: CDR1 SNHLY, CDR2 FYNNEI. CDR3 length: 11 amino acids. Between the trimmed V and J ends, which lost 6 bases and 8 bases, there was a span of 7 bases. The CDR3 nucleotides read TGTGCCAGCAGAGTAAGCGAAAAACTGTTTTTT. Its protein is CASRVSEKLFF.

The rearrangement links TRBV2 to TRBJ1-5, with a weak D call TRBD1 (6 bases). Germline lookup yields CDR1 SNHLY and CDR2 FYNNEI. The CDR3 loop spans 16 amino acids. Deletions cut 3 bases from V and 1 base from J, with 13 bases between. As DNA, the CDR3 is TGTGCCAGCAGTGATCTGGCAGGGGAAAGCAATCAGCCCCAGCATTTT. It specifies CASSDLAGESNQPQHF.

This clone was seen only a few times. The J gene is TRBJ2-1, the V gene TRBV18, with a weak D call TRBD2 (6 bases). The germline V gene encodes CDR1 KGHSH and CDR2 LQKENI. There are 15 residues in the CDR3. V lost 6 bases to trimming and J lost 4 bases, with 16 bases between them. CDR3 nucleotide sequence: TGTGCCAGCTCGCCCCTAGCGCAGCAATACAATGAGCAGTTCTTC. This encodes CASSPLAQQYNEQFF.

V gene TRBV6-1 combines with J gene TRBJ1-3; no reliable D call. V gave up 2 bases and J gave up 2 bases, with 10 bases separating them. CDR1 is MNHNS, CDR2 SASEGT, per germline. This CDR3 is built from 15 residues. CDR3 sequence: CASSESVPTGNTIYF. CDR3 nucleotides: TGTGCCAGCAGTGAATCGGTCCCCACTGGAAACACCATATATTTT.

A few counts support this clone. The rearrangement uses TRBV7-8 and TRBJ2-1, with 8 bases lining up with TRBD2. The CDR3 is 12 amino acids. After removal of 10 bases from V and 6 bases from J, the junction contained 5 bases not matched to a gene. Germline V gene sequence: CDR1 SGHVS, CDR2 FQNEAQ. The CDR3 protein is CATGGEFNEQFF. The CDR3 coding sequence is TGTGCCACCGGGGGGGAATTCAATGAGCAGTTCTTC.

The CDR3 DNA is TGCAGCGTTGAAGATAAGGGGGCCAGCTATGGCTACACCTTC. Translated: CSVEDKGASYGYTF. This chain links TRBV29-1 with TRBJ1-2; 7 nucleotides align to TRBD1. V dropped 0 bases and J dropped 4; count of bases not matched to a gene: 5. This CDR3 has 14 amino acids. The germline V gene encodes CDR1 SQVTM and CDR2 ANQGSEA.

This clone has a single count. The gene calls are TRBV9 and TRBJ2-3; TRBD2 agrees at 7 bases. This CDR3 comprises 16 residues. Germline V gene data show CDR1 as SGDLS and CDR2 as YYNGEE. V lost 3 bases and J lost 1; bases outside the gene matches: 8. CDR3 coding DNA: TGTGCCAGCAGCGCTGGGGGGGGAGACGGCACAGATACGCAGTATTTT. It encodes CASSAGGGDGTDTQYF.

This clone showed up just a few times. V and J are TRBV4-3 and TRBJ1-5; no clear D. Germline V gene data show CDR1 as LGHNA and CDR2 as YSLEER. V lost 1 base and J 4 bases, leaving 17 bases between the germline ends. The CDR3 contains 17 residues. CDR3 protein: CASSQVSRGLLNQPQHF. As DNA, the CDR3 is TGCGCCAGCAGCCAAGTGTCTCGCGGACTTCTGAATCAGCCCCAGCATTTT.

The J gene is TRBJ2-5, the V gene TRBV7-9, with D possibly matching TRBD2 (5 bases). V gave up 3 bases and J gave up 2 bases, with 10 bases separating them. Germline CDR1 and CDR2: SEHNR and FQNEAQ (reference sequence). There are 14 residues in the CDR3. CDR3 DNA sequence: TGTGCCAGCAGCTTCTCGGACTGGCAAGAGACCCAGTACTTC. Amino acid sequence: CASSFSDWQETQYF.

This chain connects TRBV6-6 to TRBJ1-1; 8 bases are shared with TRBD1. Per germline, CDR1 MNHNY and CDR2 SVGAGI (reference sequence). Germline trimming cut 10 bases from V and 4 bases from J; bases unmatched to any gene: 5. CDR3 length: 12 amino acids. CDR3 nucleotides: TGTGCCACCAGGGGGCAGGGCACTGAAGCTTTCTTT. This encodes CATRGQGTEAFF.

The chain recombines TRBV4-2 with TRBJ2-1; D is perhaps TRBD2 (5 bases). V lost 6 bases, J lost 10 bases, and 22 bases lay in between. This CDR3 is built from 15 residues. Germline values: CDR1 LGHNA, CDR2 YNFKEQ. The CDR3 DNA follows: TGTGCCAGCAGTCCCCGGGGTAGCCAGGCTTCGGAGCAGTTCTTC. It yields the protein CASSPRGSQASEQFF.

This clone was seen more than once but under ten times. The CDR3 region has the DNA TGCGCCAGCAGCCAGGACAGGACGATGAACACTGAAGCTTTCTTT. It codes for CASSQDRTMNTEAFF. The chain has TRBV4-3 and TRBJ1-1; TRBD1 matches 7 bases. V gave up 3 bases and J gave up 0 bases; unmatched junction bases: 4. Germline V gene sequence: CDR1 LGHNA, CDR2 YSLEER. The CDR3 loop spans 15 amino acids.

The genes are TRBV2 and TRBJ2-7; 10 nucleotides line up with TRBD1. The V segment lost 5 bases and the J segment 6 bases; nucleotides outside the gene matches: 7. CDR3 length: 14 residues. Per germline, CDR1 SNHLY and CDR2 FYNNEI. CDR3 nucleotides: TGTGCCAGCAGTCCTACGACAGGGGGCTTCGAGCAGTACTTC. Its translation is CASSPTTGGFEQYF.

This clone showed up just a few times. This chain uses TRBV5-8 with TRBJ2-3; 8 nucleotides match TRBD2. The J segment lost 2 bases and the V segment lost 0 bases, leaving 5 bases of the junction unmatched. There are 16 residues in the CDR3. The germline CDR1 and CDR2 sequences are SGHTS and YDEGEE. CDR3 bases: TGTGCCAGCAGCTTGGAAAGGACTAGCTCCACAGATACGCAGTATTTT. It encodes CASSLERTSSTDTQYF. Together with reference TRBV5-8 and TRBJ2-3, the CDR3 gives the full variable domain: EAGVTQSPTHLIKTRGQQATLRCSPISGHTSVYWYQQALGLGLQFLLWYDEGEERNRGNFPPRFSGRQFPNYSSELNVNALELEDSALYLCASSLERTSSTDTQYFGPGTRLTVL.